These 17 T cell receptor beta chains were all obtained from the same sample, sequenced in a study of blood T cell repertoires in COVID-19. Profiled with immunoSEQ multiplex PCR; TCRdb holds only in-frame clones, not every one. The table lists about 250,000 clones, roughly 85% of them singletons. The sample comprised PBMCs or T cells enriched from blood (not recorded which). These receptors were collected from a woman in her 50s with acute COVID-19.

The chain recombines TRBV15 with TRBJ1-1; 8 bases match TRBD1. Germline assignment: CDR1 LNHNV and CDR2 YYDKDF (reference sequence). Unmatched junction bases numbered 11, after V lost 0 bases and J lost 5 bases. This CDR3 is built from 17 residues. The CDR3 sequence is CATSRDIPGQGGTEAFF. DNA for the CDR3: TGTGCCACCAGCAGAGATATTCCTGGACAGGGAGGGACTGAAGCTTTCTTT.

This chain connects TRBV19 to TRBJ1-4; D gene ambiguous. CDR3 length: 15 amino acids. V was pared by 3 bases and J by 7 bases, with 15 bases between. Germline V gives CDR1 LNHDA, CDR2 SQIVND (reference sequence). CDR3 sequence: CASSIRSLRREKLFF. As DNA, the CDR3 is TGTGCCAGTAGTATCCGGTCCCTCCGTCGTGAAAAACTGTTTTTT.

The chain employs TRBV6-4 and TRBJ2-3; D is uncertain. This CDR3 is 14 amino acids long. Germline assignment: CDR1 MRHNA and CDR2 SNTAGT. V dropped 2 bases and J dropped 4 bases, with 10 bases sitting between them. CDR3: CASSDRVWADTQYF. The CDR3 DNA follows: TGTGCCAGCAGTGACCGGGTATGGGCAGATACGCAGTATTTT.

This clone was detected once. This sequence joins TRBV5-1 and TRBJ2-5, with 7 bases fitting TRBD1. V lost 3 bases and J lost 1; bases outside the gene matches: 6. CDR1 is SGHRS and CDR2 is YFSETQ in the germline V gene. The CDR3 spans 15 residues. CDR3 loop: CASSSPQGSQETQYF. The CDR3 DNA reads TGCGCCAGCAGCTCGCCACAGGGGTCCCAAGAGACCCAGTACTTC. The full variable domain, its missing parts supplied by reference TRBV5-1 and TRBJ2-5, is KAGVTQTPRYLIKTRGQQVTLSCSPISGHRSVSWYQQTPGQGLQFLFEYFSETQRNKGNFPGRFSGRQFSNSRSEMNVSTLELGDSALYLCASSSPQGSQETQYFGPGTRLLVL.

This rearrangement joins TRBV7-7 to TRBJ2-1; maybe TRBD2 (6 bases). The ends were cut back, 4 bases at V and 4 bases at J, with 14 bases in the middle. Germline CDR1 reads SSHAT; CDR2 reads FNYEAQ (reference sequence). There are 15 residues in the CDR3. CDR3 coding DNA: TGTGCCAGCAGCTCTCGGAGGGGTCCTTACAATGAGCAGTTCTTC. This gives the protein CASSSRRGPYNEQFF.

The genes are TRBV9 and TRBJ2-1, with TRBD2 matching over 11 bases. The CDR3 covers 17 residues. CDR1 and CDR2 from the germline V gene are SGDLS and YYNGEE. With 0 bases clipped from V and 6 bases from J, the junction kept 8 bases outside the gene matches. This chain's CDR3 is CASSVGNSGGAPNEQFF. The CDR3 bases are TGTGCCAGCAGCGTAGGAAATAGCGGGGGGGCACCCAATGAGCAGTTCTTC.

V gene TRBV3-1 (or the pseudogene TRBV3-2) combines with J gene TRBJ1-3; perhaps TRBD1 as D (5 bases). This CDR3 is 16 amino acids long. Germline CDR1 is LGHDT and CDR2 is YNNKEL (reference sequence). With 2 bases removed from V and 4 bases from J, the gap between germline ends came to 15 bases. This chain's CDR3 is CASSQRAGTSGNTIYF. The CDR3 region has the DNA TGTGCCAGCAGCCAAAGGGCAGGGACTTCCGGAAACACCATATATTTT.

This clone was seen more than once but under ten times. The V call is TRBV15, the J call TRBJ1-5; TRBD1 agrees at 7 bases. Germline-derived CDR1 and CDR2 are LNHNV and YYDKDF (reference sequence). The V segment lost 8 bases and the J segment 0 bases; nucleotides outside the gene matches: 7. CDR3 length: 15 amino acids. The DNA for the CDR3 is TGTGCCACCGGAAGGACAGGCTATAGCAATCAGCCCCAGCATTTT. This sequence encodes CATGRTGYSNQPQHF.

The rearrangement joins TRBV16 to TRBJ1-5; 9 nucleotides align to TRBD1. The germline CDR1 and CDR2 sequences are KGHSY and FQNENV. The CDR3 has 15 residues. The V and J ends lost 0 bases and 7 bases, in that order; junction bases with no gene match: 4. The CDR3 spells CASSQSGTGKQPQHF. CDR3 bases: TGTGCCAGCAGCCAATCCGGGACAGGGAAGCAGCCCCAGCATTTT.

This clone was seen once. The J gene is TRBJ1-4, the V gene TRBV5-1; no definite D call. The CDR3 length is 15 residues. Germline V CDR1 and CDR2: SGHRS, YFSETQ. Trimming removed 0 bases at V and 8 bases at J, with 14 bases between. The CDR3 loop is CASSLEEGSLEKLFF. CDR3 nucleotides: TGCGCCAGCAGCTTGGAGGAGGGTTCTCTGGAAAAACTGTTTTTT. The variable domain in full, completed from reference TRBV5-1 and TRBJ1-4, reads KAGVTQTPRYLIKTRGQQVTLSCSPISGHRSVSWYQQTPGQGLQFLFEYFSETQRNKGNFPGRFSGRQFSNSRSEMNVSTLELGDSALYLCASSLEEGSLEKLFFGSGTQLSVL.

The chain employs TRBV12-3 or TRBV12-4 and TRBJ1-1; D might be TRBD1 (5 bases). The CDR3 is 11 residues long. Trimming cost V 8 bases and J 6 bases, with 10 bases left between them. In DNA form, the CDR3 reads TGTGCCAGCGGAAAAGGGGCTGAAGCTTTCTTT. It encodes CASGKGAEAFF.

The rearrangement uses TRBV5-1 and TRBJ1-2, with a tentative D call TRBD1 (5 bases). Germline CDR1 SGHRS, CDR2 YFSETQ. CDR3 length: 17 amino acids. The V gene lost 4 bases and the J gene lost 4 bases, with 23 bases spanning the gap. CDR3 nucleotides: TGCGCCAGCAGCGGAACAACCAAGGGGCGAATCTCCTATGGCTACACCTTC. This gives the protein CASSGTTKGRISYGYTF.

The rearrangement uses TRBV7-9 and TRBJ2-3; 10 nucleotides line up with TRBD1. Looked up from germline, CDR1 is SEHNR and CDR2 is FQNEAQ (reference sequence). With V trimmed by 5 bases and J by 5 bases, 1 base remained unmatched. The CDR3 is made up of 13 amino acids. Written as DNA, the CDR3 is TGTGCCAGCAGCCGGGACAGGGGAGATACGCAGTATTTT. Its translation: CASSRDRGDTQYF.

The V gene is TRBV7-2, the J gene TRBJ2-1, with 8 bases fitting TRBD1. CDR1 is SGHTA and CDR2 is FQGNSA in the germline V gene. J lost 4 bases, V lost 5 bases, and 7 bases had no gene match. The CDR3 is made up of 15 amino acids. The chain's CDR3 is CASSRGQVIYNEQFF. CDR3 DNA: TGTGCCAGCAGCCGGGGACAGGTTATATACAATGAGCAGTTCTTC.

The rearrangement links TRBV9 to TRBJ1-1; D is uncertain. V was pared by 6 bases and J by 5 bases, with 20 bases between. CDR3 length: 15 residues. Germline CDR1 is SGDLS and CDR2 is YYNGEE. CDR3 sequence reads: CASTPEAGWATEAFF. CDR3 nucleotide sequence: TGTGCCAGCACCCCCGAAGCGGGATGGGCGACTGAAGCTTTCTTT.

The CDR3 loop reads CASSPLGGAYEQYF. Here the CDR3 DNA reads TGTGCCAGCAGCCCCCTGGGGGGGGCCTACGAGCAGTACTTC. The chain employs TRBV7-9 and TRBJ2-7; 7 bases are a match to TRBD2. CDR3 length equals 14 residues. Germline V lookup: CDR1 SEHNR, CDR2 FQNEAQ (reference sequence). V dropped 5 bases and J dropped 2; count of bases not matched to a gene: 6.

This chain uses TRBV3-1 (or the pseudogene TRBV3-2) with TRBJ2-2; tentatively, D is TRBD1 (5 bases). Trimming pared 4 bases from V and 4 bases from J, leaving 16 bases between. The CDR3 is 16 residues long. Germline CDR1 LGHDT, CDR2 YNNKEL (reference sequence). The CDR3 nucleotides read TGTGCCAGCAGCCCTGGACACATGTTAGTCACCGGGGAGCTGTTTTTT. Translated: CASSPGHMLVTGELFF.